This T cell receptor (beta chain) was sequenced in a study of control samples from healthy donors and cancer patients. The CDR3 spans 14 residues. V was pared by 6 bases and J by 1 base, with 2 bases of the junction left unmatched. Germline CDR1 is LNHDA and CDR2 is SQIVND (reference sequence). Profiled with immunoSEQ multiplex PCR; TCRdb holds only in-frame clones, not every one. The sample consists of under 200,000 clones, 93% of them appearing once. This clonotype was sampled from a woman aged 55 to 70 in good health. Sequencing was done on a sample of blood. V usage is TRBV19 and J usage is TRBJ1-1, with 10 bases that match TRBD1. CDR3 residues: CASRRQGANTEAFF. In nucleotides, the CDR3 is TGTGCCAGTAGGAGACAGGGGGCGAACACTGAAGCTTTCTTT.